These 3 T cell receptor beta chains share one sample of origin, sequenced in a study of blood T cell repertoires in COVID-19. TCRdb keeps only in-frame clones here, not all; method: immunoSEQ multiplex PCR. Here the sample spans about 88,000 clones, roughly 90% being singletons. The sample comprised peripheral blood. These receptors were taken from a man aged 60-69 years with acute or convalescent COVID-19.

The V gene is TRBV4-1, the J gene TRBJ2-2; 7 nucleotides agree with TRBD2. Germline loops: CDR1 MGHRA, CDR2 YSYEKL. Trimming cost V 3 bases and J 5 bases; bases outside gene matches: 6. This CDR3 has 15 residues. The CDR3 nucleotides are TGCGCCAGCAGCCAGACTGCGGGAGAGACCGGGGAGCTGTTTTTT. Protein sequence: CASSQTAGETGELFF.

The CDR3 DNA reads as TGTGCCAGTAGTACAGGGGGCTCTGGAAACACCATATATTTT. This encodes CASSTGGSGNTIYF. This sequence joins TRBV19 and TRBJ1-3, with 7 bases lining up with TRBD1. This CDR3 region has 14 residues. CDR1 and CDR2 from the germline V gene are LNHDA and SQIVND (reference sequence). V shed 4 bases and J 0 bases; nucleotides not matched to a gene: 0.

A note on this clone: The sample contains more than one DNA sequence encoding this CDR3. The chain recombines TRBV4-2 with TRBJ2-1; perhaps TRBD2 as D (6 bases). This CDR3 has 16 residues. The V gene's germline CDR1 is LGHNA and CDR2 YNFKEQ. V gave up 1 base and J gave up 5 bases, with 15 bases separating them. The CDR3 nucleotides are TGTGCCAGCAGCCAAGCGCCCGGGAGAGCTGACAATGAGCAGTTCTTC. Protein sequence: CASSQAPGRADNEQFF.